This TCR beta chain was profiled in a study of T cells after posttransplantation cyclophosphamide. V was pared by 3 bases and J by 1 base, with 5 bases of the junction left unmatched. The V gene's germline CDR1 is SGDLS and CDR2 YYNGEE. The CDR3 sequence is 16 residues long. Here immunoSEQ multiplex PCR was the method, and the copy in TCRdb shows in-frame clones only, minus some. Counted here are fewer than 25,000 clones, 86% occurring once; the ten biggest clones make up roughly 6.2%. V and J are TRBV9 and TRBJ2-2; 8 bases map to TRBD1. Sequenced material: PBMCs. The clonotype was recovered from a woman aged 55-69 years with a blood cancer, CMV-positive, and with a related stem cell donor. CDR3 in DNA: TGTGCCAGCAGCGGCCAGACAGGGGTGAACACCGGGGAGCTGTTTTTT. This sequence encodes CASSGQTGVNTGELFF.